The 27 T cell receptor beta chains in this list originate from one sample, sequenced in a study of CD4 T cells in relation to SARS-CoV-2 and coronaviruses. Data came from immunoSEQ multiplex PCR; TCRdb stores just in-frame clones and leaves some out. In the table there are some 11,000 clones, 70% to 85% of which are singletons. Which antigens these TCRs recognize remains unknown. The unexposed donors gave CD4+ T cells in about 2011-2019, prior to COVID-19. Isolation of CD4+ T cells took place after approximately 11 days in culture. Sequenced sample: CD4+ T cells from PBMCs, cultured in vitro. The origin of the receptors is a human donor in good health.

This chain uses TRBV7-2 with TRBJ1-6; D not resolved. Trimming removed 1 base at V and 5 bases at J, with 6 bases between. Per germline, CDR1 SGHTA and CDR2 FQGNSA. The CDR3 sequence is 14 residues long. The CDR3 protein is CASSLVNHNSPLHF. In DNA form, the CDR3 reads TGTGCCAGCAGCTTAGTGAATCATAATTCACCCCTCCACTTT. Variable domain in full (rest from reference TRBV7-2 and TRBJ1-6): GAGVSQSPSNKVTEKGKDVELRCDPISGHTALYWYRQSLGQGLEFLIYFQGNSAPDKSGLPSDRFSAERTGGSVSTLTIQRTQQEDSAVYLCASSLVNHNSPLHFGNGTRLTVT.

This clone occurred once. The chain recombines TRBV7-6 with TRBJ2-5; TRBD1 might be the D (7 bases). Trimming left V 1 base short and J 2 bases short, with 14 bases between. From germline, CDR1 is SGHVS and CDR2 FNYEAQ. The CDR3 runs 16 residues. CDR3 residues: CASSLGVQGGQETQYF. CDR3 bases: TGTGCCAGCAGCTTAGGGGTCCAGGGGGGACAAGAGACCCAGTACTTC.

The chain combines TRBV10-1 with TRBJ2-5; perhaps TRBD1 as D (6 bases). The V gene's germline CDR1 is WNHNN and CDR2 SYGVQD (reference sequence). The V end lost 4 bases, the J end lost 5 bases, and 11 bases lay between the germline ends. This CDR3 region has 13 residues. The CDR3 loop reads CASSGGTGETQYF. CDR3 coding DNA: TGCGCCAGCAGTGGGGGAACAGGGGAGACCCAGTACTTC.

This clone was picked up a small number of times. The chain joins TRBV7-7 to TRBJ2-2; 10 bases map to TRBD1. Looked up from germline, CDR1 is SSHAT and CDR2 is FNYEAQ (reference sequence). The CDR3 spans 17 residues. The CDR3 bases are TGTGCTAGCGCTAGTGCACCGGGACAGGGGTCCACCGGGGAGCTGTTTTTT. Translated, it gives CASASAPGQGSTGELFF.

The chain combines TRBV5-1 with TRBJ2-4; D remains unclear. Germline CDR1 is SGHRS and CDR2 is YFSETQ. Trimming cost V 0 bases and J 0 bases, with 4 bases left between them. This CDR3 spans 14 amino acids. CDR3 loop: CASSLGVAKNIQYF. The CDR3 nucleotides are TGCGCCAGCAGCTTGGGGGTAGCCAAAAACATTCAGTACTTC.

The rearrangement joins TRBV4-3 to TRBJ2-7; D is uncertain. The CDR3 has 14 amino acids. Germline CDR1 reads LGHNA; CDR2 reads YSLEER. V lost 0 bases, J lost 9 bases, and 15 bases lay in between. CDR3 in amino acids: CASSQDQGSPGQYF. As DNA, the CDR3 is TGCGCCAGCAGCCAAGATCAAGGATCCCCCGGGCAGTACTTC.

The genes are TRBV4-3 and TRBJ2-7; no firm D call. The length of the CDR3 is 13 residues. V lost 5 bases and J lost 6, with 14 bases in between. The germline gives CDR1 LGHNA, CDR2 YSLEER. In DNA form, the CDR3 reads TGCGCCAGCAGCTTCAACCCCAACAGCGAGCAGTACTTC. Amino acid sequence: CASSFNPNSEQYF.

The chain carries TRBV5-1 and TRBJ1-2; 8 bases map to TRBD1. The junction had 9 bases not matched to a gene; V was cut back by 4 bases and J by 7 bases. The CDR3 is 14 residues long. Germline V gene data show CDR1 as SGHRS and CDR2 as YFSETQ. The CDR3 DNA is TGCGCCAGCAGCGACAGACAGGGGCTTCTTGGCTACACCTTC. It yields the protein CASSDRQGLLGYTF. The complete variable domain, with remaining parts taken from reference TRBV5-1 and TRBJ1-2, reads KAGVTQTPRYLIKTRGQQVTLSCSPISGHRSVSWYQQTPGQGLQFLFEYFSETQRNKGNFPGRFSGRQFSNSRSEMNVSTLELGDSALYLCASSDRQGLLGYTFGSGTRLTVV.

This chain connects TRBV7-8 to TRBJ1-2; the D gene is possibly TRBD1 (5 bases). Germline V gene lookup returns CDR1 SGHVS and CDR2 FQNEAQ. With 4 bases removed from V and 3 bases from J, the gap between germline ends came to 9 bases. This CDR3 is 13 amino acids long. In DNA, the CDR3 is TGTGCCAGCAGCTCCGACAGAGACTATGGCTACACCTTC. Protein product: CASSSDRDYGYTF.

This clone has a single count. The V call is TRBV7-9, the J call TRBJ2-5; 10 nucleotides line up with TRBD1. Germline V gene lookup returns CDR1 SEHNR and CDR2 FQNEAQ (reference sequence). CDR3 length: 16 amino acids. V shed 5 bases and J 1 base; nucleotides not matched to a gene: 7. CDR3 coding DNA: TGTGCCAGCAGCCCCTGGACAGGGGGAGGCCAAGAGACCCAGTACTTC. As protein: CASSPWTGGGQETQYF. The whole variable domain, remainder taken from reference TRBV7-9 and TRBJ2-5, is DTGVSQNPRHKITKRGQNVTFRCDPISEHNRLYWYRQTLGQGPEFLTYFQNEAQLEKSRLLSDRFSAERPKGSFSTLEIQRTEQGDSAMYLCASSPWTGGGQETQYFGPGTRLLVL.

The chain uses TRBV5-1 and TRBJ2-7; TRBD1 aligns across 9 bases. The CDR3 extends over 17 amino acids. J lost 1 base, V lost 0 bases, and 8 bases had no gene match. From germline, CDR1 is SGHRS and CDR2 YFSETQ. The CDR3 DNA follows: TGCGCCAGCAGCTTGGTTGCAAGGACAGGGGCTTCCTACGAGCAGTACTTC. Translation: CASSLVARTGASYEQYF.

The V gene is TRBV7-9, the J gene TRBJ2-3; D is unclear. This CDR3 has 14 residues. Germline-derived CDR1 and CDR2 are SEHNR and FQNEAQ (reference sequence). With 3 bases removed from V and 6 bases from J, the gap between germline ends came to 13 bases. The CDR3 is CASSLGFSADTQYF. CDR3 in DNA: TGTGCCAGCAGCTTGGGGTTCTCTGCCGATACGCAGTATTTT.

The DNA of the CDR3 is TGTGCCAGCTCACAAGACAGGGTCGGCTACACCTTC. It codes for CASSQDRVGYTF. The chain is built from TRBV18 and TRBJ1-2; 7 bases fit TRBD1. This CDR3 region has 12 residues. Germline CDR1 reads KGHSH; CDR2 reads LQKENI. V lost 4 bases and J lost 8; bases outside the gene matches: 4.

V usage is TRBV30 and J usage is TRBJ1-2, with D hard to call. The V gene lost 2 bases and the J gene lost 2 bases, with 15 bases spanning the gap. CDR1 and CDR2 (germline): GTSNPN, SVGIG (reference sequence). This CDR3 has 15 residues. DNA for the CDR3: TGTGCCTGGAGTACTCGGGCTGGCAGCAACTATGGCTACACCTTC. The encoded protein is CAWSTRAGSNYGYTF.

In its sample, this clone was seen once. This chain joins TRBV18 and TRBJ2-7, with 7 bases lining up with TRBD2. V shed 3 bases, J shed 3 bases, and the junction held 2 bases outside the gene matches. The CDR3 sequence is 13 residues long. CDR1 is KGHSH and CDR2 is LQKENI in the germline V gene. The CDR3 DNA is TGTGCCAGCTCACCCCGGGGGGACTACGAGCAGTACTTC. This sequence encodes CASSPRGDYEQYF.

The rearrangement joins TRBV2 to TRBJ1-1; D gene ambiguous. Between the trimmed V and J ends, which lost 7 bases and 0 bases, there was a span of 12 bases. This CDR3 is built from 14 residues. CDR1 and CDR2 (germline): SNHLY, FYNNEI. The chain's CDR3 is CASNPGVLNTEAFF. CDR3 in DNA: TGTGCCAGCAACCCCGGGGTGCTGAACACTGAAGCTTTCTTT.

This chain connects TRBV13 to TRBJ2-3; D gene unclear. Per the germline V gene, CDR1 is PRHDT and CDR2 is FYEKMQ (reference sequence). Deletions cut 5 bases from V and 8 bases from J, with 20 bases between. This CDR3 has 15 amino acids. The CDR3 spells CASSPLQKEIGTQYF. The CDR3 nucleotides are TGTGCCAGCAGCCCACTACAGAAGGAGATCGGTACGCAGTATTTT.

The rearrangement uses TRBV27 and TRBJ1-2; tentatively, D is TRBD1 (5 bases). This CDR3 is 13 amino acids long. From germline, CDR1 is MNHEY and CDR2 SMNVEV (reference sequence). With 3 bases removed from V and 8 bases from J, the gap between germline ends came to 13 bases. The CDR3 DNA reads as TGTGCCAGCAGTTTTGGGAGTTCAGGGGGCTACACCTTC. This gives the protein CASSFGSSGGYTF.

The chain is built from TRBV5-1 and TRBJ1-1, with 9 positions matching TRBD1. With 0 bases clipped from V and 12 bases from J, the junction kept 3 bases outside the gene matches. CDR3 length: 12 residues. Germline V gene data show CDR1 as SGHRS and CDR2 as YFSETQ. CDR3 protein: CASSLGQGVSFF. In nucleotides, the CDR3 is TGCGCCAGCAGCTTGGGACAGGGGGTCTCTTTCTTT.

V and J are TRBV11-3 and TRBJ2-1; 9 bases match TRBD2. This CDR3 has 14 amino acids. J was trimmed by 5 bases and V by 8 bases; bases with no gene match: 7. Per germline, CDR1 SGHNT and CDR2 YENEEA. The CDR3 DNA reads TGTGCCAGCGGGGCTAGCGGGGTTAACAATGAGCAGTTCTTC. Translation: CASGASGVNNEQFF.

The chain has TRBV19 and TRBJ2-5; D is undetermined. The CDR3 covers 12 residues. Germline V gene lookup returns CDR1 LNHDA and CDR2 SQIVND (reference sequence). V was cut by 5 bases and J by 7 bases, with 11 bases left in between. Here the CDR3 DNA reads TGTGCCAGTAGTGAGGTCCCAGGGACCCAGTACTTC. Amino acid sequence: CASSEVPGTQYF. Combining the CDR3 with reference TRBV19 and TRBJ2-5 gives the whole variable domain DGGITQSPKYLFRKEGQNVTLSCEQNLNHDAMYWYRQDPGQGLRLIYYSQIVNDFQKGDIAEGYSVSREKKESFPLTVTSAQKNPTAFYLCASSEVPGTQYFGPGTRLLVL.

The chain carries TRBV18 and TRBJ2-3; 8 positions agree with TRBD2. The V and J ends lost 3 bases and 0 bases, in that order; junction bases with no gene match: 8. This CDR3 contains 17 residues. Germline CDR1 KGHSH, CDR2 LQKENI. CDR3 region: CASSPGTGGASTDTQYF. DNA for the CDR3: TGTGCCAGCTCACCCGGAACGGGAGGGGCTAGCACAGATACGCAGTATTTT.

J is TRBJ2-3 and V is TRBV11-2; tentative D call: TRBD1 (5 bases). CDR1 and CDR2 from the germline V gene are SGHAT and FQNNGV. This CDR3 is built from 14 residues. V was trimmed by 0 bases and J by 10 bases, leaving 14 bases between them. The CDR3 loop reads CASSLDRGRVAQYF. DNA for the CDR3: TGTGCCAGCAGCTTAGATCGCGGCAGGGTTGCGCAGTATTTT. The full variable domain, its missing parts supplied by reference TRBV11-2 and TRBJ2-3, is EAGVAQSPRYKIIEKRQSVAFWCNPISGHATLYWYQQILGQGPKLLIQFQNNGVVDDSQLPKDRFSAERLKGVDSTLKIQPAKLEDSAVYLCASSLDRGRVAQYFGPGTRLTVL.

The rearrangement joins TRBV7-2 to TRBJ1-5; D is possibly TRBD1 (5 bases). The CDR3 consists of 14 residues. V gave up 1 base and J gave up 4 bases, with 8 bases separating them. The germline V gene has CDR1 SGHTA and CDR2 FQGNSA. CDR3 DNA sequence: TGTGCCAGCAGCTTAGATAGGGGTAATCAGCCCCAGCATTTT. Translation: CASSLDRGNQPQHF.

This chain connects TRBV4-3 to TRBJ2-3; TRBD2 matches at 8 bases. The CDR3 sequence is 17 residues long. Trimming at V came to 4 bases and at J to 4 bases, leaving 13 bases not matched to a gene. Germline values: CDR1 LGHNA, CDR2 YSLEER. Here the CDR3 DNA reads TGCGCCAGCAGCCGTAACCGAGCGGGGGTTGGCTCAGATACGCAGTATTTT. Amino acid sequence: CASSRNRAGVGSDTQYF.

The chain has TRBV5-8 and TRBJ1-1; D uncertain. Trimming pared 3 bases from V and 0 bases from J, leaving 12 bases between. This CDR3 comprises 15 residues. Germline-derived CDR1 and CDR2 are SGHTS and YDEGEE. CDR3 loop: CASSSPAGMNTEAFF. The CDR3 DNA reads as TGTGCCAGCAGCTCCCCCGCCGGAATGAACACTGAAGCTTTCTTT. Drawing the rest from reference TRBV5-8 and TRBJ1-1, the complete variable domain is EAGVTQSPTHLIKTRGQQATLRCSPISGHTSVYWYQQALGLGLQFLLWYDEGEERNRGNFPPRFSGRQFPNYSSELNVNALELEDSALYLCASSSPAGMNTEAFFGQGTRLTVV.

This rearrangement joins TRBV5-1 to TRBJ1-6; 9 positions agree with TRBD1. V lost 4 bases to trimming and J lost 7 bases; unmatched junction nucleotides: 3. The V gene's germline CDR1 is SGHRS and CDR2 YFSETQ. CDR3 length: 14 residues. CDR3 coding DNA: TGCGCCAGCAGCCCGGGGACAGGGAATTCACCCCTCCACTTT. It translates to CASSPGTGNSPLHF.